This TCR beta chain was observed in a study of T-cell reconstitution after alpha-beta-depleted transplantation in children. Findings and caveats of the study: Some patients' high day-60 TCRbeta diversity was traced to surviving recipient T cells and thymic progenitors. Expanded graft clones, several hundred of them, were reportedly the source of alpha-beta T cells about two months after transplant.

A few counts support this clonotype. As yet, its antigen is unknown. Unique molecular identifiers featured in how the TCRbeta library was prepared. TCRdb independently ran MiXCR on the PCR reads; one entry per CDR3 protein. The sample contains 500,000 to 750,000 distinct CDR3 sequences, 20% to 30% of which appear only once. The clonotype originates from a boy under three years old with Wiskott-Aldrich syndrome, due to receive a stem cell transplant. The material sequenced was PBMCs, taken before TCRalphabeta/CD19-depleted stem cell transplant.

The CDR3 DNA follows: TGCGCCAGCAGCTCGACTAGCGGGAGAATCGGGGCTAAGGATGAGCAGTTCTTC. As protein: CASSSTSGRIGAKDEQFF. V is TRBV5-1 and J is TRBJ2-1; TRBD2 matches at 12 bases. Germline CDR1 reads SGHRS; CDR2 reads YFSETQ. Unmatched junction bases numbered 15, after V lost 3 bases and J lost 8 bases. There are 18 residues in the CDR3.